These 9 T cell receptor beta chains originate from one sample sequenced in a study of T cells after yellow fever vaccination. TCRdb passed the 5' RACE reads through MiXCR, listing each CDR3 protein once. Altogether around 250,000 distinct CDR3 sequences are present, around 4.9% being singletons, with the ten largest covering less than 3.5%. This sample comprised CD4+ T cells sorted from PBMCs, obtained on the day of the yellow fever booster vaccination. The receptor source for this set is a man aged 18-30 years who received the YFV17D yellow fever vaccine.

V usage is TRBV24-1 and J usage is TRBJ2-1; D is uncertain. The germline V gene encodes CDR1 KGHDR and CDR2 SFDVKD. This CDR3 is 11 amino acids long. V was cut by 9 bases and J by 6 bases, with 8 bases left in between. Here the CDR3 DNA reads TGTGCCACCGGAGAGGCCAATGAGCAGTTCTTC. It codes for CATGEANEQFF.

In its sample, this clonotype was seen a few times. The chain couples TRBV5-8 to TRBJ2-1; weak D call: TRBD1 (6 bases). V was cut by 5 bases and J by 1 base, with 19 bases left in between. The CDR3 loop spans 17 amino acids. Germline V gene data show CDR1 as SGHTS and CDR2 as YDEGEE. The CDR3 DNA reads as TGTGCCAGCAGTCAGACACGGGGTACAGGGTCCTACAATGAGCAGTTCTTC. This translates into CASSQTRGTGSYNEQFF.

The rearrangement uses TRBV25-1 and TRBJ1-1; no reliable D call. CDR3 length: 14 residues. Germline V gene lookup returns CDR1 MGHDK and CDR2 SYGVNS. The ends were cut back, 5 bases at V and 1 base at J, with 11 bases in the middle. The DNA for the CDR3 is TGTGCCAGCAGTAATCTAGACCGGAACACTGAAGCTTTCTTT. Translated, it gives CASSNLDRNTEAFF.

This clonotype has a count of ten or more. The J gene is TRBJ2-3, the V gene TRBV20-1; 8 nucleotides align to TRBD2. This CDR3 region has 15 residues. Germline trimming cut 0 bases from V and 3 bases from J; bases unmatched to any gene: 5. CDR1 is DFQATT, CDR2 SNEGSKA, per germline (reference sequence). The CDR3 nucleotides read TGCAGTGCTAGAGATGTACAGCGGGGGACAGATACGCAGTATTTT. Its translation is CSARDVQRGTDTQYF.

The table lists this clonotype with a few counts. J is TRBJ2-4 and V is TRBV6-5; the D gene could be TRBD1 or TRBD2 (5 bases each). The CDR3 spans 12 residues. Germline CDR1 MNHEY, CDR2 SVGAGI. V lost 7 bases, J lost 9 bases, and 13 bases lay in between. The CDR3 nucleotides read TGTGCCAGCACCGGGGCCTCAGCCATTCAGTACTTC. Translation gives CASTGASAIQYF.

The chain employs TRBV7-6 and TRBJ2-3; D is possibly TRBD1 or TRBD2 (5 bases each). The CDR3 extends over 15 amino acids. Trimming stripped 5 bases from V and 6 bases from J, with 18 bases between. The V gene's germline CDR1 is SGHVS and CDR2 FNYEAQ. CDR3 amino acids: CASSPREGMSDTQYF. CDR3 DNA sequence: TGTGCCAGCAGCCCCCGCGAGGGGATGAGTGATACGCAGTATTTT.

This clonotype was counted many times. This chain's CDR3 is CAISGSQDTEAFF. The CDR3 coding sequence is TGTGCCATCAGTGGGTCCCAGGACACTGAAGCTTTCTTT. V gene TRBV10-3 combines with J gene TRBJ1-1; no clear D gene. The CDR3 runs 13 residues. The V and J ends lost 4 bases and 3 bases respectively, with 9 bases between them. In germline, CDR1 is ENHRY, CDR2 SYGVKD.

Ten or more counts support this clonotype. V gene TRBV4-1 combines with J gene TRBJ1-1; D remains unclear. Germline-derived CDR1 and CDR2 are MGHRA and YSYEKL. V lost 1 base to trimming and J lost 1 base, with 10 bases between them. The CDR3 contains 15 residues. CDR3 amino acids: CASSQGPAENTEAFF. As DNA, the CDR3 is TGCGCCAGCAGCCAAGGTCCGGCAGAGAACACTGAAGCTTTCTTT.

This clonotype was counted a single time. The chain uses TRBV3-1 and TRBJ2-1; 9 bases are shared with TRBD2. The CDR3 is made up of 18 amino acids. Germline V CDR1 and CDR2: LGHDT, YNNKEL (reference sequence). J gave up 0 bases and V 3 bases, and 9 bases lay outside the gene matches. The CDR3 coding sequence is TGTGCCAGCAGCCAGGTTCTTAGCGGGGGACCCTCCTACAATGAGCAGTTCTTC. Translation gives CASSQVLSGGPSYNEQFF.